This entry lists 6 T cell receptor beta chains sequenced from one sample in a study of T cell responses to AZD1222 COVID-19 vaccine. The assay was immunoSEQ multiplex PCR, and TCRdb's table has in-frame clones only and misses some. The sample carries approximately 180,000 clones, about 90% recorded once. Specimen: peripheral blood, collected on day 0 of AZD1222 vaccination. Receptors originate from an adult in good health.

The chain uses TRBV7-2 and TRBJ2-1; D possibly uses TRBD1 or TRBD2 (5 bases each). The germline V and J ends were trimmed by 4 bases and 5 bases, with 18 bases remaining between them. The CDR3 is 16 amino acids. Per the germline V gene, CDR1 is SGHTA and CDR2 is FQGNSA. The CDR3 loop is CASSSSRPGSDNEQFF. As DNA, the CDR3 is TGTGCCAGCAGCTCATCAAGGCCAGGGAGTGACAATGAGCAGTTCTTC. Full variable domain (outside the CDR3, taken from reference TRBV7-2 and TRBJ2-1): GAGVSQSPSNKVTEKGKDVELRCDPISGHTALYWYRQSLGQGLEFLIYFQGNSAPDKSGLPSDRFSAERTGGSVSTLTIQRTQQEDSAVYLCASSSSRPGSDNEQFFGPGTRLTVL.

The genes are TRBV12-5 and TRBJ1-2, with a weak D call TRBD1 (6 bases). Per germline, CDR1 LGHNT and CDR2 FRNRAP. V lost 3 bases and J 2 bases, leaving 19 bases between the germline ends. The CDR3 length is 17 residues. The DNA for the CDR3 is TGTGCTAGTGGTTTAGGACAGCTCCCACCCCAGAACTATGGCTACACCTTC. Translating gives CASGLGQLPPQNYGYTF. Combining the CDR3 with reference TRBV12-5 and TRBJ1-2 gives the whole variable domain DARVTQTPRHKVTEMGQEVTMRCQPILGHNTVFWYRQTMMQGLELLAYFRNRAPLDDSGMPKDRFSAEMPDATLATLKIQPSEPRDSAVYFCASGLGQLPPQNYGYTFGSGTRLTVV.

The chain carries TRBV2 and TRBJ1-6; perhaps TRBD1 as D (5 bases). CDR3 length: 16 residues. Trimming took off 8 bases at V and 1 base at J, with 15 bases between the two ends. Germline V gives CDR1 SNHLY, CDR2 FYNNEI. The CDR3 coding sequence is TGTGCCAGCGGGGCAGGGACGAGGTCCTATAATTCACCCCTCCACTTT. Translation gives CASGAGTRSYNSPLHF.

The chain uses TRBV7-9 and TRBJ1-3; a weak D match, TRBD1 (5 bases). The CDR3 totals 19 residues. V lost 5 bases to trimming and J lost 2 bases, with 25 bases between them. Germline lookup yields CDR1 SEHNR and CDR2 FQNEAQ (reference sequence). Here the CDR3 DNA reads TGTGCCAGCAGCGCGTTACGAGGGCCACCGGGGGACCCTGGAAACACCATATATTTT. Amino acids: CASSALRGPPGDPGNTIYF. Full variable domain (outside the CDR3, taken from reference TRBV7-9 and TRBJ1-3): DTGVSQNPRHKITKRGQNVTFRCDPISEHNRLYWYRQTLGQGPEFLTYFQNEAQLEKSRLLSDRFSAERPKGSFSTLEIQRTEQGDSAMYLCASSALRGPPGDPGNTIYFGEGSWLTVV.

The chain couples TRBV6-5 to TRBJ2-1; D gene uncertain. The CDR3 spans 13 residues. V was clipped by 4 bases and J by 7 bases, with 11 bases between them. CDR1 is MNHEY, CDR2 SVGAGI, per germline. CDR3 sequence: CASSFFGPNEQFF. CDR3 bases: TGTGCCAGCAGTTTCTTCGGGCCGAATGAGCAGTTCTTC.

The V and J genes are TRBV7-9 and TRBJ1-6; 8 bases are a match to TRBD1. Germline values: CDR1 SEHNR, CDR2 FQNEAQ (reference sequence). Trimming took 5 bases from V and 8 from J; bases not matched to a gene: 11. This CDR3 comprises 16 residues. The DNA of the CDR3 is TGTGCCAGCAGCCCCAGGGGGCGCGGAGTTGATTCACCCCTCCACTTT. Protein product: CASSPRGRGVDSPLHF.